This T cell receptor (beta chain) was sequenced in a study of cytomegalovirus exposure and HLA in healthy donors. A remark on this clone: The antigen is unknown.

This CDR3 is built from 17 residues. V lost 3 bases to trimming and J lost 2 bases, with 20 bases between them. Germline V lookup: CDR1 ENHRY, CDR2 SYGVKD. Study findings and constraints: Across HLA loci, a later analysis found differing TCR association rates, with DRB1 most and HLA-C fewest. Reportedly, HLA-A and HLA-B alleles of most subjects were accurately predicted from TCR beta.

Primers for the PCR totalled 60 Vbeta and 13 Jbeta. The method was immunoSEQ multiplex PCR; TCRdb's version includes in-frame clones alone and lacks a portion of them. The top ten hold roughly 7.7% of the sample, which has roughly 160,000 clones, about four fifths seen once. This receptor was obtained from a woman aged 30 to 39 in good health and CMV-seropositive. Sample: PBMCs. V is TRBV10-3 and J is TRBJ2-7; D is perhaps TRBD1 (6 bases). Here the CDR3 reads CAISDLVGQQHPYEQYF. Written as DNA, the CDR3 is TGTGCCATCAGTGATCTGGTAGGACAGCAACACCCCTACGAGCAGTACTTC.